A single sample gave rise to the 27 T cell receptor beta chains below, sequenced in a study of blood T cell repertoires in COVID-19. Produced via immunoSEQ multiplex PCR; TCRdb's table is partial and in-frame only. Among about 190,000 clones listed, roughly 81% were seen once. Sequences were obtained from peripheral blood. Source of these receptors: a woman aged 70 to 79 with active or convalescent COVID-19.

The rearrangement joins TRBV19 to TRBJ1-4, with no clear D. CDR3 size: 17 residues. The germline CDR1 and CDR2 sequences are LNHDA and SQIVND (reference sequence). V lost 6 bases and J lost 0, with 17 bases in between. The CDR3 DNA reads as TGTGCCAGTAGAGGCGGCAGGACTCCTGCAACTAATGAAAAACTGTTTTTT. This sequence encodes CASRGGRTPATNEKLFF.

Here the CDR3 DNA reads TGTGCCAGCAGTGATGTAGGGGGCAGCGAGCAGTACTTC. It specifies CASSDVGGSEQYF. V usage is TRBV25-1 and J usage is TRBJ2-7; TRBD1 matches at 7 bases. V was pared by 3 bases and J by 6 bases, with 5 bases of the junction left unmatched. Germline CDR1 is MGHDK and CDR2 is SYGVNS. The CDR3 is 13 amino acids.

The J gene is TRBJ2-7, the V gene TRBV3-1 (or the pseudogene TRBV3-2); no clear D gene. CDR3 length: 14 residues. Germline CDR1 reads LGHDT; CDR2 reads YNNKEL (reference sequence). V lost 4 bases, J lost 1 base, and 11 bases lay in between. DNA of the CDR3: TGTGCCAGCAGCCCTCGCAGTTCTTCCTACGAGCAGTACTTC. This gives the protein CASSPRSSSYEQYF.

This chain joins TRBV6-1 and TRBJ2-1; 7 bases fit TRBD1. Germline V gene data show CDR1 as MNHNS and CDR2 as SASEGT. There are 16 residues in the CDR3. Trimming removed 2 bases from V and 8 bases from J; junction bases left unmatched: 12. CDR3 in DNA: TGTGCCAGCAGTGAACCGTGGCGACAGGGTTTGGATGAGCAGTTCTTC. It yields the protein CASSEPWRQGLDEQFF.

V is TRBV3-1 (or the pseudogene TRBV3-2) and J is TRBJ2-3; 11 positions agree with TRBD2. The germline V gene has CDR1 LGHDT and CDR2 YNNKEL (reference sequence). The CDR3 is 19 amino acids. J lost 2 bases, V lost 4 bases, and 14 bases had no gene match. The CDR3 loop reads CASSRRPPGTSGHTDTQYF. The CDR3 bases are TGTGCCAGCAGCCGAAGACCCCCCGGGACTAGCGGCCACACAGATACGCAGTATTTT.

This chain uses TRBV5-5 with TRBJ1-1; 7 nucleotides agree with TRBD1. This CDR3 is 13 amino acids long. CDR1 SGHKS and CDR2 YYEKEE come from the germline V gene (reference sequence). The V gene end was trimmed by 4 bases and the J gene end by 2 bases; junction bases not matched to a gene: 2. The CDR3 region has the DNA TGTGCCAGCAGCCGGGACAGCAACACTGAAGCTTTCTTT. Translation gives CASSRDSNTEAFF. Full variable domain (rest looked up from reference TRBV5-5 and TRBJ1-1): DAGVTQSPTHLIKTRGQQVTLRCSPISGHKSVSWYQQVLGQGPQFIFQYYEKEERGRGNFPDRFSARQFPNYSSELNVNALLLGDSALYLCASSRDSNTEAFFGQGTRLTVV.

CDR3 in DNA: TGTGCCAGCTCAGAATATCAACCCCAAAACAGGGATACGCAGTATTTT. This translates into CASSEYQPQNRDTQYF. The chain links TRBV18 to TRBJ2-3; a possible D gene is TRBD1 (5 bases). V was pared by 5 bases and J by 6 bases, with 21 bases between. This CDR3 region has 16 residues. In germline, CDR1 is KGHSH, CDR2 LQKENI.

In the case of this clone: Other DNA sequences in the same sample also yield this CDR3. The genes are TRBV5-5 and TRBJ2-2, with TRBD2 matching 10 bases. The CDR3 has 15 residues. Trimming at V came to 3 bases and at J to 1 base, leaving 0 bases not matched to a gene. CDR1 SGHKS and CDR2 YYEKEE come from the germline V gene (reference sequence). Here the CDR3 reads CASSSSGRNTGELFF. DNA for the CDR3: TGTGCCAGCAGCTCTAGCGGGAGGAACACCGGGGAGCTGTTTTTT. The full variable domain, its missing parts supplied by reference TRBV5-5 and TRBJ2-2, is DAGVTQSPTHLIKTRGQQVTLRCSPISGHKSVSWYQQVLGQGPQFIFQYYEKEERGRGNFPDRFSARQFPNYSSELNVNALLLGDSALYLCASSSSGRNTGELFFGEGSRLTVL.

At least ten counts were recorded for this clone. The rearrangement joins TRBV24-1 to TRBJ2-1; 7 bases map to TRBD1. The CDR3 length is 15 residues. V gave up 6 bases and J gave up 0 bases; unmatched junction bases: 4. The germline V gene has CDR1 KGHDR and CDR2 SFDVKD. DNA for the CDR3: TGTGCCACCAGTCGACAGGGTAGCTCCTACAATGAGCAGTTCTTC. Its protein product is CATSRQGSSYNEQFF.

This clone was detected only a few times. The chain recombines TRBV5-4 with TRBJ1-2, with TRBD1 identical over 7 bases. The J segment lost 2 bases and the V segment lost 4 bases, leaving 5 bases of the junction unmatched. This CDR3 is built from 14 residues. Germline CDR1 and CDR2: SGHNT and YYREEE (reference sequence). This chain's CDR3 is CASSTGQTNYGYTF. Written as DNA, the CDR3 is TGTGCCAGCAGCACGGGACAGACCAACTATGGCTACACCTTC.

The rearrangement joins TRBV19 to TRBJ2-1; 9 bases are shared with TRBD2. The CDR3 runs to 15 residues. CDR1 and CDR2 (germline): LNHDA, SQIVND (reference sequence). V shed 4 bases, J shed 7 bases, and the junction held 8 bases outside the gene matches. CDR3 sequence: CASSTGLAGLNEQFF. CDR3 sequence (DNA): TGTGCCAGTAGTACGGGACTAGCTGGGTTAAATGAGCAGTTCTTC. The full variable domain, rest sourced from reference TRBV19 and TRBJ2-1, is DGGITQSPKYLFRKEGQNVTLSCEQNLNHDAMYWYRQDPGQGLRLIYYSQIVNDFQKGDIAEGYSVSREKKESFPLTVTSAQKNPTAFYLCASSTGLAGLNEQFFGPGTRLTVL.

The rearrangement links TRBV6-6 to TRBJ1-4; D is undetermined. Germline CDR1 reads MNHNY; CDR2 reads SVGAGI (reference sequence). V gave up 0 bases and J gave up 0 bases, with 5 bases separating them. The CDR3 runs 15 residues. CDR3 region: CASSYSPSTNEKLFF. Here the CDR3 DNA reads TGTGCCAGCAGTTACTCCCCCTCAACTAATGAAAAACTGTTTTTT.

This chain connects TRBV13 to TRBJ2-5; D is uncertain. The CDR3 is 15 amino acids. From germline, CDR1 is PRHDT and CDR2 FYEKMQ (reference sequence). V was cut by 5 bases and J by 7 bases, with 20 bases left in between. Here the CDR3 DNA reads TGTGCCAGCAGCCTCCCTAGGAGTCAAGACGCGACCCAGTACTTC. Protein sequence: CASSLPRSQDATQYF.

The genes are TRBV5-6 and TRBJ2-7; 11 bases map to TRBD2. J gave up 5 bases and V 4 bases, and 20 bases lay outside the gene matches. Germline V lookup: CDR1 SGHDT, CDR2 YYEEEE. CDR3 size: 19 residues. In nucleotides, the CDR3 is TGTGCCAGCAGCCTGACTAGCGGGAACCTAGCGGGACCCTCACACGAGCAGTACTTC. This sequence encodes CASSLTSGNLAGPSHEQYF.

This clone was seen repeatedly, ten times or more. This chain's CDR3 is CASSLEAGDQPQHF. CDR3 DNA: TGCGCCAGCAGCTTGGAGGCGGGTGATCAGCCCCAGCATTTT. The J gene is TRBJ1-5, the V gene TRBV5-1; D gene uncertain. The germline CDR1 and CDR2 sequences are SGHRS and YFSETQ. The V end lost 0 bases, the J end lost 5 bases, and 9 bases lay between the germline ends. The CDR3 spans 14 residues.

The V call is TRBV18, the J call TRBJ2-2; possibly TRBD2 for D (5 bases). CDR1 and CDR2 (germline): KGHSH, LQKENI. V was cut by 2 bases and J by 4 bases, with 5 bases left in between. CDR3 length: 13 amino acids. As DNA, the CDR3 is TGTGCCAGCTCACCAGGGAGCACCGGGGAGCTGTTTTTT. Protein sequence: CASSPGSTGELFF.

CDR3 DNA: TGTGCCGGGGGAAACAGGGCGAACACCGGGGAGCTGTTTTTT. Translated: CAGGNRANTGELFF. The rearrangement joins TRBV19 to TRBJ2-2; tentatively, D is TRBD1 (6 bases). Trimming removed 11 bases from V and 0 bases from J, with 13 bases in between. The CDR3 sequence is 14 residues long. Germline V gives CDR1 LNHDA, CDR2 SQIVND (reference sequence). Drawing the rest from reference TRBV19 and TRBJ2-2, the complete variable domain is DGGITQSPKYLFRKEGQNVTLSCEQNLNHDAMYWYRQDPGQGLRLIYYSQIVNDFQKGDIAEGYSVSREKKESFPLTVTSAQKNPTAFYLCAGGNRANTGELFFGEGSRLTVL.

The CDR3 region has the DNA TGTGCCTGGAGCTCCGCGCGGGGCGAGACCCAGTACTTC. It encodes CAWSSARGETQYF. This chain uses TRBV30 with TRBJ2-5; a weak D match, TRBD2 (6 bases). The V end was cut by 3 bases, the J end by 5 bases, with 13 bases between. Germline V gene sequence: CDR1 GTSNPN, CDR2 SVGIG (reference sequence). The CDR3 runs to 13 residues.

The chain links TRBV6-1 to TRBJ2-7; 7 nucleotides agree with TRBD2. The CDR3 is 14 residues long. After removal of 2 bases from V and 4 bases from J, the junction contained 5 bases not matched to a gene. CDR1 is MNHNS, CDR2 SASEGT, per germline. The CDR3 loop is CASSELGGSYEQYF. The CDR3 DNA reads as TGTGCCAGCAGTGAATTAGGCGGGAGTTACGAGCAGTACTTC.

V usage is TRBV15 and J usage is TRBJ2-2; TRBD2 matches 15 bases. There are 14 residues in the CDR3. V was pared by 8 bases and J by 6 bases, with 1 base of the junction left unmatched. Per the germline V gene, CDR1 is LNHNV and CDR2 is YYDKDF (reference sequence). Here the CDR3 DNA reads TGTGCCACCGGGACTAGCGGGAGGTCCGGGGAGCTGTTTTTT. Its protein is CATGTSGRSGELFF.

The chain links TRBV4-2 to TRBJ1-1; TRBD1 might be the D (5 bases). The CDR3 spans 13 residues. Germline V gene lookup returns CDR1 LGHNA and CDR2 YNFKEQ. V dropped 11 bases and J dropped 6 bases, with 19 bases sitting between them. The CDR3 here is CAASGGRGPEAFF. CDR3 bases: TGTGCCGCGAGCGGGGGGAGGGGCCCTGAAGCTTTCTTT.

The chain combines TRBV7-2 with TRBJ2-1; TRBD2 agrees at 12 bases. This CDR3 has 16 residues. CDR1 SGHTA and CDR2 FQGNSA come from the germline V gene. J was trimmed by 4 bases and V by 6 bases; bases with no gene match: 7. For the CDR3, the DNA is TGTGCCAGCAGTCGCAAGACTAGCGGGGGATACAATGAGCAGTTCTTC. This translates into CASSRKTSGGYNEQFF. Together with reference TRBV7-2 and TRBJ2-1, the CDR3 gives the full variable domain: GAGVSQSPSNKVTEKGKDVELRCDPISGHTALYWYRQSLGQGLEFLIYFQGNSAPDKSGLPSDRFSAERTGGSVSTLTIQRTQQEDSAVYLCASSRKTSGGYNEQFFGPGTRLTVL.

CDR3 nucleotides: TGTGCCAGCAGTCCCCGCTCGGGGGCTGAAGCTTTCTTT. Translation: CASSPRSGAEAFF. The J gene is TRBJ1-1, the V gene TRBV27, with a weak D call TRBD1 (5 bases). The germline gives CDR1 MNHEY, CDR2 SMNVEV (reference sequence). This CDR3 is built from 13 residues. V lost 5 bases and J 6 bases, leaving 13 bases between the germline ends.

The chain combines TRBV18 with TRBJ1-3, with 8 nucleotides matching TRBD1. The germline CDR1 and CDR2 sequences are KGHSH and LQKENI. This CDR3 contains 16 residues. With V trimmed by 2 bases and J by 0 bases, 3 bases remained unmatched. The CDR3 loop is CASSPKQGVSGNTIYF. CDR3 in DNA: TGTGCCAGCTCACCAAAACAGGGGGTCTCTGGAAACACCATATATTTT.

The V call is TRBV3-1 (or the pseudogene TRBV3-2), the J call TRBJ1-4; D ambiguous. The V gene lost 1 base and the J gene lost 0 bases, with 9 bases spanning the gap. The CDR3 extends over 16 amino acids. The germline V gene has CDR1 LGHDT and CDR2 YNNKEL (reference sequence). The CDR3 region has the DNA TGTGCCAGCAGCCAAGTATCGGTAGCAACTAATGAAAAACTGTTTTTT. As protein: CASSQVSVATNEKLFF.

The chain has TRBV24-1 and TRBJ2-7; D may be TRBD1 (5 bases). This CDR3 contains 14 residues. V gave up 11 bases and J gave up 1 base, with 17 bases separating them. Germline loops: CDR1 KGHDR, CDR2 SFDVKD. DNA of the CDR3: TGTGCCATTCCAGATTGGACACTTTCCTACGAGCAGTACTTC. As protein: CAIPDWTLSYEQYF.

This clone was counted only a few times. For the CDR3, the DNA is TGCGCCAGCAGCCAAATCTACAGAACGTATTCACCCCTCCACTTT. The encoded protein is CASSQIYRTYSPLHF. The V call is TRBV4-1, the J call TRBJ1-6; D not certain. Germline V lookup: CDR1 MGHRA, CDR2 YSYEKL. Trimming took off 2 bases at V and 8 bases at J, with 13 bases between the two ends. The CDR3 length is 15 residues.